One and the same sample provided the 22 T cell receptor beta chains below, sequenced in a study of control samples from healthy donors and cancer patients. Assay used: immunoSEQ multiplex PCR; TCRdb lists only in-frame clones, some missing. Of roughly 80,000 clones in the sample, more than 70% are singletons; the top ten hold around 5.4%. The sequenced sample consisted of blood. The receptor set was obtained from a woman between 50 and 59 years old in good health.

CDR3 amino acids: CATSGSPEADTQYF. The CDR3 region has the DNA TGTGCCACCAGTGGGAGTCCCGAAGCAGATACGCAGTATTTT. This chain links TRBV15 with TRBJ2-3, with D possibly matching TRBD2 (5 bases). Per the germline V gene, CDR1 is LNHNV and CDR2 is YYDKDF (reference sequence). Trimming removed 6 bases from V and 4 bases from J, with 14 bases in between. The CDR3 spans 14 residues.

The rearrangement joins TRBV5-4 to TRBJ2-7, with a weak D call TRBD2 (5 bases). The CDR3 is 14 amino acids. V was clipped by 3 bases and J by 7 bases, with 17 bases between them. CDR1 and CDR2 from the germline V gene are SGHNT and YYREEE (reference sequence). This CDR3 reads CASSSTGFGGEQYF. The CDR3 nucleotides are TGTGCCAGCAGCTCAACGGGGTTTGGAGGAGAGCAGTACTTC.

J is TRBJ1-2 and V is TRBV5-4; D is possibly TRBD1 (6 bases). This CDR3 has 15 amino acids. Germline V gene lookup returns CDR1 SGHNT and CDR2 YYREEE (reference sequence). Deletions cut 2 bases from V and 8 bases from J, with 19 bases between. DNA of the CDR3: TGTGCCAGCAGCTTTCTACAGGGATTATCGGGCGGCTACACCTTC. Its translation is CASSFLQGLSGGYTF.

CDR3 in amino acids: CASSWDRGEKLFF. In nucleotides, the CDR3 is TGTGCCAGCAGTTGGGACAGGGGTGAAAAACTGTTTTTT. This rearrangement joins TRBV27 to TRBJ1-4; 10 bases fit TRBD1. Germline V gene data show CDR1 as MNHEY and CDR2 as SMNVEV (reference sequence). The CDR3 is made up of 13 amino acids. Trimming at V came to 4 bases and at J to 7 bases, leaving 0 bases not matched to a gene.

Here the CDR3 reads CASSEEWQLKQFF. The CDR3 DNA is TGTGCCAGCAGTGAAGAATGGCAGCTAAAGCAGTTCTTC. The chain links TRBV6-1 to TRBJ2-1; D is undetermined. The CDR3 is made up of 13 amino acids. V was trimmed by 1 base and J by 11 bases, leaving 12 bases between them. Germline assignment: CDR1 MNHNS and CDR2 SASEGT.

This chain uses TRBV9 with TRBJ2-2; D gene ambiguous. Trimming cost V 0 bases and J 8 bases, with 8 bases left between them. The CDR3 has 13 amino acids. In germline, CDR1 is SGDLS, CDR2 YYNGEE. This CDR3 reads CASSVDGSGELFF. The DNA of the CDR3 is TGTGCCAGCAGCGTAGACGGGTCAGGGGAGCTGTTTTTT.

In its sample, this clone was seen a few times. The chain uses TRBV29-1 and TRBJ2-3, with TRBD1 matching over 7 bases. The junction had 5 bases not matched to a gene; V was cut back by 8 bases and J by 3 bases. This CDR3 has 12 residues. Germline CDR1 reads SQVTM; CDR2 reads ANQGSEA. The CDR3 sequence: CSYLTGTDTQYF. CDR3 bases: TGCAGCTATTTGACAGGGACAGATACGCAGTATTTT.

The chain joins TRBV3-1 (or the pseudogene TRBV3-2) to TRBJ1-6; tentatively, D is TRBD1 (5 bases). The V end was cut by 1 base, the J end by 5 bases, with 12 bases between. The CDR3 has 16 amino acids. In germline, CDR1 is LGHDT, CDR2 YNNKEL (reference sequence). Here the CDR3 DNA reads TGTGCCAGCAGCCAAGCAGGGAGTAGCAATAATTCACCCCTCCACTTT. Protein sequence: CASSQAGSSNNSPLHF.

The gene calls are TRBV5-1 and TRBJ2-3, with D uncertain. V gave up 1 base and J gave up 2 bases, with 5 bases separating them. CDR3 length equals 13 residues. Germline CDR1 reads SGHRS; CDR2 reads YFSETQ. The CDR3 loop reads CASSLTVTDTQYF. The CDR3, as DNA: TGCGCCAGCAGCTTGACTGTCACAGATACGCAGTATTTT.

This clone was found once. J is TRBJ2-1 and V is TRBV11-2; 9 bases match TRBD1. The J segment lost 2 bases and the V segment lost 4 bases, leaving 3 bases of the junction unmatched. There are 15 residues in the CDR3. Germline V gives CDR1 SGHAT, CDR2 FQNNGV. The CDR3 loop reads CASSSGTGPYNEQFF. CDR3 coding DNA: TGTGCCAGCAGCTCCGGGACAGGGCCCTACAATGAGCAGTTCTTC.

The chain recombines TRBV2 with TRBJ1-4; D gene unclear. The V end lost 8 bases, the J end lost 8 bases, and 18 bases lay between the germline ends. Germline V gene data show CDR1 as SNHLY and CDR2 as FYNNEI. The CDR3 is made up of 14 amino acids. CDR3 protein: CASRRELPTEKLFF. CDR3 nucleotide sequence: TGTGCCAGCCGAAGAGAACTCCCGACGGAAAAACTGTTTTTT.

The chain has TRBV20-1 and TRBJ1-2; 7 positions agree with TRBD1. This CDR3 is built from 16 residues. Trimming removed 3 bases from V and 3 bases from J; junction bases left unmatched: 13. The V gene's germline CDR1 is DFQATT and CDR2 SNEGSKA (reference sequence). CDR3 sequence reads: CSASSLGVGGDYGYTF. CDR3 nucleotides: TGCAGTGCTAGTTCACTTGGCGTAGGGGGCGACTATGGCTACACCTTC.

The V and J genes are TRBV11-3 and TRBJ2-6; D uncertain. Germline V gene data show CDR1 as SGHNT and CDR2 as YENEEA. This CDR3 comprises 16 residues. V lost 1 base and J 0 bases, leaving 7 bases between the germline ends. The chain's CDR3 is CASSLGPSSGANVLTF. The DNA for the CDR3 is TGTGCCAGCAGCTTAGGTCCCAGCTCTGGGGCCAACGTCCTGACTTTC.

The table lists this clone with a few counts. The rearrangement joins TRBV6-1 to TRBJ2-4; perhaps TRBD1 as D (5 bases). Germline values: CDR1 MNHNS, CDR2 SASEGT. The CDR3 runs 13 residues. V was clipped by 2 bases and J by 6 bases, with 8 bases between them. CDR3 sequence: CASSESTGNIQYF. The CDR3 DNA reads TGTGCCAGCAGTGAATCCACAGGAAACATTCAGTACTTC.

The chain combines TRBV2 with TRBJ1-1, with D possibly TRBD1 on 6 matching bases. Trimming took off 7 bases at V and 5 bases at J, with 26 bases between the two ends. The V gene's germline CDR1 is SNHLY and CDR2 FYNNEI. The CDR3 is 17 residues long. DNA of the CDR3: TGTGCCAGCATGGGGTCGGAGGGCAGGGGATCGAAAACTGAAGCTTTCTTT. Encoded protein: CASMGSEGRGSKTEAFF.

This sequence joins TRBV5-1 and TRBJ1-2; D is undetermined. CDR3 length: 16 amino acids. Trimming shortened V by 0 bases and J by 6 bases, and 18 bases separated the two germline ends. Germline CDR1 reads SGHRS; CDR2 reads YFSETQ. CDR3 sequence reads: CASSLALAESYDGYTF. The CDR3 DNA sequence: TGCGCCAGCAGCTTGGCTTTGGCCGAGTCCTACGATGGCTACACCTTC. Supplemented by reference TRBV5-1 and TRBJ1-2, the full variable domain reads KAGVTQTPRYLIKTRGQQVTLSCSPISGHRSVSWYQQTPGQGLQFLFEYFSETQRNKGNFPGRFSGRQFSNSRSEMNVSTLELGDSALYLCASSLALAESYDGYTFGSGTRLTVV.

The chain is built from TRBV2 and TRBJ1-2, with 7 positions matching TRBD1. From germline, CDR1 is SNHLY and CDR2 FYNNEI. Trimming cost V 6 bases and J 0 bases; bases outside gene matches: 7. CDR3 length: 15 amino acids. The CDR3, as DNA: TGTGCCAGCAGAGGGCTACAGGGGACTAACTATGGCTACACCTTC. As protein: CASRGLQGTNYGYTF.

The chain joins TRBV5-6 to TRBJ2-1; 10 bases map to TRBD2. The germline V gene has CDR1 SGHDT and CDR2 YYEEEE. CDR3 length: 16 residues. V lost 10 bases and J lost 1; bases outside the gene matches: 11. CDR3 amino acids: CASGKSGGVSYNEQFF. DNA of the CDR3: TGTGCCTCCGGAAAAAGCGGGGGGGTTTCCTACAATGAGCAGTTCTTC.

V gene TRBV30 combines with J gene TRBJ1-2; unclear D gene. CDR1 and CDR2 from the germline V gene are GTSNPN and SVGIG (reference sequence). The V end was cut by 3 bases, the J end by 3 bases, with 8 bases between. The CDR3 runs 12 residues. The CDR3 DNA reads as TGTGCCTGGAGGGACGATGACTATGGCTACACCTTC. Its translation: CAWRDDDYGYTF. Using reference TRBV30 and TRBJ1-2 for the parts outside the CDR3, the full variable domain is SQTIHQWPATLVQPVGSPLSLECTVEGTSNPNLYWYRQAAGRGLQLLFYSVGIGQISSEVPQNLSASRPQDRQFILSSKKLLLSDSGFYLCAWRDDDYGYTFGSGTRLTVV.

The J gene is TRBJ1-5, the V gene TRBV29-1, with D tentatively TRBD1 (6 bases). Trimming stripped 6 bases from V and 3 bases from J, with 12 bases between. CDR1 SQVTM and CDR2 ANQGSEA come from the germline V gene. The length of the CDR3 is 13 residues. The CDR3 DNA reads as TGCAGCGTGGCACAGGGAAACAATCAGCCCCAGCATTTT. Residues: CSVAQGNNQPQHF.

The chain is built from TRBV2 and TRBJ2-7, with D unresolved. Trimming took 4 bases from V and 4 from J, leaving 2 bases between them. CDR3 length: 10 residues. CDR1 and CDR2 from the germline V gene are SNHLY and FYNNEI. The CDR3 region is CASSGYEQYF. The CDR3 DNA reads TGTGCCAGCAGTGGTTACGAGCAGTACTTC.

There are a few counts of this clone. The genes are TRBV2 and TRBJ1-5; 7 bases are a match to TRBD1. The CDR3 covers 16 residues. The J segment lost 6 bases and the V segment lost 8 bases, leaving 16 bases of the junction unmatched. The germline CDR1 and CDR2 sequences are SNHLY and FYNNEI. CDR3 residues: CASQGGGGSGFQPQHF. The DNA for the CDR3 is TGTGCCAGCCAGGGGGGAGGGGGCTCCGGGTTTCAGCCCCAGCATTTT. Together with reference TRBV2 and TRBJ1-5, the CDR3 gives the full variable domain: EPEVTQTPSHQVTQMGQEVILRCVPISNHLYFYWYRQILGQKVEFLVSFYNNEISEKSEIFDDQFSVERPDGSNFTLKIRSTKLEDSAMYFCASQGGGGSGFQPQHFGDGTRLSIL.